The next 8 T cell receptor beta chains were all read from a single sample in a study of OX40 agonist ivuxolimab in advanced cancers. Preparation of the library involved the immunoSEQ multiplex PCR assay. TCRdb provides this immuneACCESS table in a form limited to in-frame rearrangements. Some clones are lacking; in checked studies, under half of them reflect an unresolved V gene, and why the rest are absent is not known. The sample has about 77,000 clones on record, 65% to 85% of them singletons. The ten most abundant clones make up roughly 0.77% of the sample. Sequences were derived from CD4+ or CD8+ T cells sorted from blood, sampled in a trial of the OX40 agonist ivuxolimab. The receptors originated from an adult with an advanced solid tumor such as melanoma, head and neck, liver or kidney cancer.

This chain links TRBV10-3 with TRBJ1-2; maybe TRBD1 (5 bases). The CDR3 consists of 13 residues. Trimming left V 5 bases short and J 4 bases short, with 11 bases between. Germline V lookup: CDR1 ENHRY, CDR2 SYGVKD. CDR3 nucleotide sequence: TGTGCCATCAGTCCATTGGGGCCCTATGGCTACACCTTC. Translated: CAISPLGPYGYTF.

This clone was seen once. J is TRBJ2-1 and V is TRBV7-9; 9 nucleotides agree with TRBD1. With 1 base clipped from V and 6 bases from J, the junction kept 1 base outside the gene matches. The CDR3 loop spans 14 amino acids. Germline loops: CDR1 SEHNR, CDR2 FQNEAQ (reference sequence). DNA of the CDR3: TGTGCCAGCAGCTTAGGACAGGGGGGCAATGAGCAGTTCTTC. As protein: CASSLGQGGNEQFF.

The rearrangement uses TRBV7-6 and TRBJ2-7; the match to TRBD1 covers 11 bases. Trimming removed 4 bases from V and 3 bases from J; junction bases left unmatched: 8. Germline V gene sequence: CDR1 SGHVS, CDR2 FNYEAQ. This CDR3 has 16 residues. CDR3: CASSSGQGAIHYEQYF. DNA of the CDR3: TGTGCCAGCAGCTCTGGACAGGGGGCGATACACTACGAGCAGTACTTC.

This rearrangement joins TRBV28 to TRBJ2-6; D not resolved. This CDR3 has 14 amino acids. CDR1 MDHEN and CDR2 SYDVKM come from the germline V gene. V was cut by 6 bases and J by 4 bases, with 10 bases left in between. The CDR3 DNA sequence: TGTGCCAGCAGCACCCCTGGCGGGGCCAACGTCCTGACTTTC. As protein: CASSTPGGANVLTF.

In its sample, this clone was seen a few times. The DNA of the CDR3 is TGTGCCAGCAGTTACGAGGACAGTGAAGCTTTCTTT. Amino acids: CASSYEDSEAFF. V and J are TRBV6-6 and TRBJ1-1, with D possibly being TRBD1 (6 bases). In germline, CDR1 is MNHNY, CDR2 SVGAGI (reference sequence). The CDR3 totals 12 residues. The V end was cut by 2 bases, the J end by 7 bases, with 8 bases between.

The chain uses TRBV5-4 and TRBJ2-7; 12 bases agree with TRBD2. J gave up 5 bases and V 2 bases, and 8 bases lay outside the gene matches. In germline, CDR1 is SGHNT, CDR2 YYREEE (reference sequence). The CDR3 extends over 16 amino acids. The CDR3 loop reads CASSFRASGRGDEQYF. In nucleotides, the CDR3 is TGTGCCAGCAGCTTCCGGGCTAGCGGGAGGGGGGACGAGCAGTACTTC. Supplemented by reference TRBV5-4 and TRBJ2-7, the full variable domain reads ETGVTQSPTHLIKTRGQQVTLRCSSQSGHNTVSWYQQALGQGPQFIFQYYREEENGRGNFPPRFSGLQFPNYSSELNVNALELDDSALYLCASSFRASGRGDEQYFGPGTRLTVT.

The chain uses TRBV5-4 and TRBJ1-4; 9 bases are a match to TRBD1. V lost 2 bases to trimming and J lost 3 bases; unmatched junction nucleotides: 2. CDR3 size: 15 residues. Germline lookup yields CDR1 SGHNT and CDR2 YYREEE (reference sequence). CDR3 nucleotide sequence: TGTGCCAGCAGCTTCGGACAGGGGTCTAATGAAAAACTGTTTTTT. Translated, it gives CASSFGQGSNEKLFF.

The chain combines TRBV29-1 with TRBJ1-5; TRBD1 might be the D (5 bases). The CDR3 spans 13 residues. V was trimmed by 5 bases and J by 3 bases, leaving 11 bases between them. Germline V gene data show CDR1 as SQVTM and CDR2 as ANQGSEA. This chain's CDR3 is CSVQGYDNQPQHF. CDR3 nucleotide sequence: TGCAGCGTTCAGGGTTACGACAATCAGCCCCAGCATTTT.